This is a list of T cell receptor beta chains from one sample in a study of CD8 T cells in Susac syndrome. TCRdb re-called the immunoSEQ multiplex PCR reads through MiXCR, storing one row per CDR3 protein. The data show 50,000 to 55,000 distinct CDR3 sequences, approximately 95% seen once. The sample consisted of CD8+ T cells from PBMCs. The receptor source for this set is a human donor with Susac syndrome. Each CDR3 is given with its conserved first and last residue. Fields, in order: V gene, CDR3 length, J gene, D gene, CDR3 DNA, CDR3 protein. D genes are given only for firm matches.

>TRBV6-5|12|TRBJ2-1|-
TGTGCCAGCAGTCCCGGTCACAATGAGCAGTTCTTC
CASSPGHNEQFF
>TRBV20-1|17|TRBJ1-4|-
TGCAGTGCTAGCTACAGCGGGATCGGACTGACTAATGAAAAACTGTTTTTT
CSASYSGIGLTNEKLFF
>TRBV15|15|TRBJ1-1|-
TGTGCCACCAGCTCACGGGACTTTGGGAACACTGAAGCTTTCTTT
CATSSRDFGNTEAFF
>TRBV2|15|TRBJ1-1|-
TGTGCCAGCGATAATCAGGATACTTGGGGCACTGAAGCTTTCTTT
CASDNQDTWGTEAFF
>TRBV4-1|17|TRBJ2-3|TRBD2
TGCGCCAGCAGCCCCGCGGGAGGCGGGGGGGCCGGAGATACGCAGTATTTT
CASSPAGGGGAGDTQYF
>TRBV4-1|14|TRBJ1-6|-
TGCGCCAGCAGCCAAGACAGGGTTAATTCACCCCTCCACTTT
CASSQDRVNSPLHF
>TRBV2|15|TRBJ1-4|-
TGTGCCAGCTGCACGTCGGGGGGAACTAATGAAAAACTGTTTTTT
CASCTSGGTNEKLFF
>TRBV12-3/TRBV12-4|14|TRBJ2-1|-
TGTGCCAGCAGTTTAGCGCGCCTGGGCAATGAGCAGTTCTTC
CASSLARLGNEQFF
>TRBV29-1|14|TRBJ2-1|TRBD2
TGCAGCGTTGAAGGTCGGGGGGGCGAATATGAGCAGTTCTTC
CSVEGRGGEYEQFF
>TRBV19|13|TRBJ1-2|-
TGTGCCAGTAATTACCCAGGGGACTATGGCTACACCTTC
CASNYPGDYGYTF
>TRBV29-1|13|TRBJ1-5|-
TGCAGCGTTGGGACAAATAGCAATCAGCCCCAGCATTTT
CSVGTNSNQPQHF